The 31 T cell receptor beta chains below come from one sample, sequenced in a study of Ad26.COV2.S vaccination and SARS-CoV-2 variants. Produced via immunoSEQ multiplex PCR; TCRdb's table is partial and in-frame only. The sample yields 350,000 to 450,000 clones, 75% to 90% seen once. Indicated treatment: some 19 received Ad26.COV2.S at low or high dose, single or two shots; about five received placebo; per-sample allocation not given. Material that was analyzed had been drawn on day 63 after the first vaccine or placebo injection. The sample was peripheral blood, taken in a trial of Ad26.COV2.S vaccine versus placebo. These receptors all come from a person between 18 and 65 years old who received the Ad26.COV2.S COVID-19 vaccine or a placebo.

V and J are TRBV3-1 (or the pseudogene TRBV3-2) and TRBJ2-7, with 8 bases lining up with TRBD1. The germline V gene has CDR1 LGHDT and CDR2 YNNKEL (reference sequence). The V segment lost 2 bases and the J segment 6 bases; nucleotides outside the gene matches: 12. This CDR3 spans 16 amino acids. The CDR3 loop reads CASSQNPGQGGGEQYF. The CDR3 DNA is TGTGCCAGCAGCCAAAACCCCGGACAGGGAGGTGGCGAGCAGTACTTC.

V and J are TRBV10-3 and TRBJ2-1; a possible D gene is TRBD2 (5 bases). The V end lost 8 bases, the J end lost 5 bases, and 10 bases lay between the germline ends. The germline V gene has CDR1 ENHRY and CDR2 SYGVKD. The CDR3 spans 12 residues. As DNA, the CDR3 is TGTGCCATCGCGGGCCCAAACAATGAGCAGTTCTTC. Amino acids: CAIAGPNNEQFF.

The chain joins TRBV6-1 to TRBJ2-1; 9 nucleotides match TRBD1. CDR1 is MNHNS, CDR2 SASEGT, per germline. The CDR3 is 15 amino acids. V lost 3 bases and J lost 6; bases outside the gene matches: 6. The CDR3 DNA reads as TGTGCCAGCAGTGAGGGGACAGGGTTCGGCAATGAGCAGTTCTTC. Translating gives CASSEGTGFGNEQFF.

This chain joins TRBV19 and TRBJ1-2; 8 positions match TRBD1. The V and J ends lost 7 bases and 4 bases, in that order; junction bases with no gene match: 11. The CDR3 totals 15 residues. From germline, CDR1 is LNHDA and CDR2 SQIVND (reference sequence). The CDR3 DNA sequence: TGTGCCAGTAACCCTGGACAGGGCAACCTCTATGGCTACACCTTC. This encodes CASNPGQGNLYGYTF.

The rearrangement uses TRBV7-8 and TRBJ1-4; the D gene is possibly TRBD1 (6 bases). The V end was cut by 5 bases, the J end by 5 bases, with 12 bases between. Germline lookup yields CDR1 SGHVS and CDR2 FQNEAQ. The CDR3 consists of 14 residues. CDR3 sequence (DNA): TGTGCCAGCAGCACAGACAGGTTAAATGAAAAACTGTTTTTT. It codes for CASSTDRLNEKLFF.

The chain has TRBV7-3 and TRBJ2-7; unclear D gene. This CDR3 spans 13 amino acids. The V end was cut by 3 bases, the J end by 3 bases, with 9 bases between. Germline-derived CDR1 and CDR2 are SGHTA and FQGTGA. This CDR3 reads CASSLADRYEQYF. The DNA for the CDR3 is TGTGCCAGCAGCTTGGCGGACCGCTACGAGCAGTACTTC.

This chain links TRBV9 with TRBJ2-5; possibly TRBD2 for D (5 bases). V lost 3 bases and J lost 2, with 14 bases in between. CDR1 and CDR2 from the germline V gene are SGDLS and YYNGEE. This CDR3 contains 15 residues. CDR3 in amino acids: CASSASLERQETQYF. The CDR3, as DNA: TGTGCCAGCAGCGCTTCGTTGGAGCGGCAAGAGACCCAGTACTTC.

This chain links TRBV7-9 with TRBJ2-4; 12 bases agree with TRBD1. The CDR3 has 16 residues. The germline gives CDR1 SEHNR, CDR2 FQNEAQ (reference sequence). V lost 1 base, J lost 7 bases, and 5 bases stayed unmatched. CDR3 residues: CASSLGDRGLGNIQYF. CDR3 coding DNA: TGTGCCAGCAGCTTAGGGGACAGGGGGCTCGGTAACATTCAGTACTTC. Combining the CDR3 with reference TRBV7-9 and TRBJ2-4 gives the whole variable domain DTGVSQNPRHKITKRGQNVTFRCDPISEHNRLYWYRQTLGQGPEFLTYFQNEAQLEKSRLLSDRFSAERPKGSFSTLEIQRTEQGDSAMYLCASSLGDRGLGNIQYFGAGTRLSVL.

The rearrangement links TRBV5-4 to TRBJ2-7, with no clear D. Trimming took off 4 bases at V and 1 base at J, with 9 bases between the two ends. CDR1 SGHNT and CDR2 YYREEE come from the germline V gene (reference sequence). The CDR3 length is 13 residues. The CDR3 region is CASSVRLSYEQYF. CDR3 bases: TGTGCCAGCAGCGTGAGGCTGTCCTACGAGCAGTACTTC.

The chain combines TRBV28 with TRBJ2-5; TRBD2 matches 11 bases. The V and J ends lost 6 bases and 5 bases, in that order; junction bases with no gene match: 11. This CDR3 is 16 amino acids long. Germline assignment: CDR1 MDHEN and CDR2 SYDVKM. In DNA, the CDR3 is TGTGCCAGCAGGGGAAGGGGGACTAGCGGAAGGGAGACCCAGTACTTC. As protein: CASRGRGTSGRETQYF.

The chain has TRBV5-4 and TRBJ1-4, with D tentatively TRBD1 (6 bases). Trimming cost V 0 bases and J 8 bases, with 11 bases left between them. CDR1 and CDR2 from the germline V gene are SGHNT and YYREEE (reference sequence). This CDR3 contains 14 residues. The CDR3 coding sequence is TGTGCCAGCAGCTTGGCGGGGGCCTACGAAAAACTGTTTTTT. As protein: CASSLAGAYEKLFF.

The rearrangement links TRBV7-3 to TRBJ2-3; the match to TRBD2 covers 11 bases. The CDR3 runs 16 residues. Losses at the gene ends were 5 bases for V and 9 bases for J; bases not matched to a gene: 13. CDR1 and CDR2 from the germline V gene are SGHTA and FQGTGA. The CDR3 nucleotides read TGTGCCAGCAGCCGTCACACTAGCGGGAGAAGCGAGACGCAGTATTTT. This sequence encodes CASSRHTSGRSETQYF. The variable domain in full, completed from reference TRBV7-3 and TRBJ2-3, reads GAGVSQTPSNKVTEKGKYVELRCDPISGHTALYWYRQSLGQGPEFLIYFQGTGAADDSGLPNDRFFAVRPEGSVSTLKIQRTERGDSAVYLCASSRHTSGRSETQYFGPGTRLTVL.

This clone was counted a few times. V is TRBV15 and J is TRBJ1-2; D may be TRBD1 (5 bases). This CDR3 contains 14 residues. Trimming pared 5 bases from V and 10 bases from J, leaving 20 bases between. Per the germline V gene, CDR1 is LNHNV and CDR2 is YYDKDF (reference sequence). The CDR3 DNA sequence: TGTGCCACCAGCCCCCTGGTAGGGGACTTGGTCTACACCTTC. Amino acids: CATSPLVGDLVYTF.

The chain joins TRBV6-5 to TRBJ2-4; 8 nucleotides agree with TRBD1. The CDR3 has 15 amino acids. CDR1 and CDR2 from the germline V gene are MNHEY and SVGAGI. J was trimmed by 0 bases and V by 9 bases; bases with no gene match: 7. CDR3 sequence (DNA): TGTGCCAGTCGACAGGGGCGAGGAGCCAAAAACATTCAGTACTTC. It translates to CASRQGRGAKNIQYF.

In DNA form, the CDR3 reads TGTGCCAGCAGTTTAAAGGCGAACACTGAAGCTTTCTTT. This gives the protein CASSLKANTEAFF. V gene TRBV12-3 or TRBV12-4 combines with J gene TRBJ1-1; D ambiguous. CDR3 length: 13 amino acids. V was clipped by 2 bases and J by 1 base, with 5 bases between them.

In nucleotides, the CDR3 is TGTGCCAGCAGTTATCAGGGGGAAGTCTTCGGCTACACCTTC. Its translation is CASSYQGEVFGYTF. The V and J genes are TRBV6-6 and TRBJ1-2, with 7 nucleotides matching TRBD1. CDR3 length: 14 amino acids. Germline lookup yields CDR1 MNHNY and CDR2 SVGAGI (reference sequence). V dropped 3 bases and J dropped 8; count of bases not matched to a gene: 9.

The chain employs TRBV18 and TRBJ2-5, with a weak D call TRBD1 (5 bases). V gave up 3 bases and J gave up 3 bases, with 11 bases separating them. This CDR3 has 14 residues. From germline, CDR1 is KGHSH and CDR2 LQKENI. This chain's CDR3 is CASSPSGAEETQYF. In DNA, the CDR3 is TGTGCCAGCTCACCGTCTGGGGCGGAAGAGACCCAGTACTTC.

The genes are TRBV6-1 and TRBJ1-2; D is possibly TRBD1 (5 bases). The CDR3 consists of 13 residues. With 3 bases removed from V and 5 bases from J, the gap between germline ends came to 10 bases. CDR1 MNHNS and CDR2 SASEGT come from the germline V gene. This CDR3 reads CASSDQGRYGYTF. In DNA form, the CDR3 reads TGTGCCAGCAGTGATCAGGGTAGATATGGCTACACCTTC.

The chain employs TRBV19 and TRBJ2-7, with D unclear. This CDR3 contains 11 residues. Per the germline V gene, CDR1 is LNHDA and CDR2 is SQIVND (reference sequence). V lost 7 bases and J 5 bases, leaving 9 bases between the germline ends. This CDR3 reads CASMNSDEQYF. CDR3 DNA sequence: TGTGCCAGTATGAACTCAGACGAGCAGTACTTC.

The V gene is TRBV5-1, the J gene TRBJ2-5; D perhaps matches TRBD2 (5 bases). V dropped 4 bases and J dropped 0 bases, with 13 bases sitting between them. CDR1 and CDR2 (germline): SGHRS, YFSETQ. This CDR3 is built from 15 residues. The CDR3 protein is CASSPEVVYQETQYF. The CDR3 nucleotides read TGCGCCAGCAGCCCGGAGGTAGTGTACCAAGAGACCCAGTACTTC.

The genes are TRBV14 and TRBJ2-5; 11 bases match TRBD2. Germline trimming cut 5 bases from V and 4 bases from J; bases unmatched to any gene: 12. The CDR3 is 17 amino acids. CDR1 is SGHDN, CDR2 FVKESK, per germline. CDR3 DNA: TGTGCCAGCAGCTTTCCCTGGGCTAGCGGGAGGACAGAGACCCAGTACTTC. This translates into CASSFPWASGRTETQYF.

The V gene is TRBV2, the J gene TRBJ2-1; no clear D gene. The germline CDR1 and CDR2 sequences are SNHLY and FYNNEI. This CDR3 has 14 residues. V lost 3 bases, J lost 0 bases, and 6 bases lay in between. For the CDR3, the DNA is TGTGCCAGCAGTGAGGCGAGCTCCTACAATGAGCAGTTCTTC. Its protein product is CASSEASSYNEQFF.

This chain joins TRBV15 and TRBJ2-6; no reliable D call. Deletions cut 0 bases from V and 0 bases from J, with 6 bases between. The length of the CDR3 is 16 residues. Germline CDR1 is LNHNV and CDR2 is YYDKDF (reference sequence). The CDR3 DNA reads as TGTGCCACCAGCAGAGACAGCAACTCTGGGGCCAACGTCCTGACTTTC. It translates to CATSRDSNSGANVLTF.

This clone was observed once. This chain connects TRBV3-1 (or the pseudogene TRBV3-2) to TRBJ2-1; a weak D match, TRBD2 (6 bases). The CDR3 contains 16 residues. The germline gives CDR1 LGHDT, CDR2 YNNKEL (reference sequence). The V gene lost 4 bases and the J gene lost 0 bases, with 13 bases spanning the gap. CDR3 in amino acids: CASSRREARSYNEQFF. DNA for the CDR3: TGTGCCAGCAGCCGGAGGGAGGCTCGCTCCTACAATGAGCAGTTCTTC.

The chain joins TRBV5-1 to TRBJ2-3; D call uncertain. This CDR3 region has 15 residues. Trimming took 4 bases from V and 2 from J, leaving 14 bases between them. Per the germline V gene, CDR1 is SGHRS and CDR2 is YFSETQ. This chain's CDR3 is CASSLGDRPTDTQYF. The CDR3 DNA reads as TGCGCCAGCAGCCTGGGCGACCGCCCCACAGATACGCAGTATTTT. Looking up the rest from reference TRBV5-1 and TRBJ2-3 gives the full variable domain: KAGVTQTPRYLIKTRGQQVTLSCSPISGHRSVSWYQQTPGQGLQFLFEYFSETQRNKGNFPGRFSGRQFSNSRSEMNVSTLELGDSALYLCASSLGDRPTDTQYFGPGTRLTVL.

This clone has just one count. The V call is TRBV27, the J call TRBJ2-5; TRBD2 is a possible D gene (6 bases). This CDR3 has 15 residues. The germline CDR1 and CDR2 sequences are MNHEY and SMNVEV (reference sequence). The V end was cut by 6 bases, the J end by 5 bases, with 19 bases between. The CDR3 DNA is TGTGCCAGCAGATCGGAGGGGATGATTGGGGAGACCCAGTACTTC. As protein: CASRSEGMIGETQYF.

The V and J genes are TRBV6-1 and TRBJ1-5, with D maybe TRBD1 (6 bases). The V gene lost 2 bases and the J gene lost 7 bases, with 12 bases spanning the gap. The germline V gene has CDR1 MNHNS and CDR2 SASEGT. This CDR3 region has 14 residues. The CDR3 coding sequence is TGTGCCAGCAGTGAAATACAGGGACGACAGCCCCAGCATTTT. As protein: CASSEIQGRQPQHF.

The V and J genes are TRBV5-4 and TRBJ2-5, with D perhaps TRBD2 (5 bases). This CDR3 has 13 residues. The germline V gene encodes CDR1 SGHNT and CDR2 YYREEE (reference sequence). Between the trimmed V and J ends, which lost 5 bases and 1 base, there was a span of 9 bases. The CDR3 loop is CASSGLRQETQYF. The DNA for the CDR3 is TGTGCCAGCAGTGGACTGCGCCAAGAGACCCAGTACTTC.

The chain carries TRBV30 and TRBJ2-7; 9 nucleotides match TRBD2. V lost 0 bases, J lost 5 bases, and 8 bases stayed unmatched. The germline V gene encodes CDR1 GTSNPN and CDR2 SVGIG (reference sequence). The CDR3 loop spans 15 amino acids. The CDR3 bases are TGTGCCTGGAGTGTCCTAGCGGGGCCTTCAGACGAGCAGTACTTC. Translating gives CAWSVLAGPSDEQYF. Filled out from reference TRBV30 and TRBJ2-7, the complete variable domain reads SQTIHQWPATLVQPVGSPLSLECTVEGTSNPNLYWYRQAAGRGLQLLFYSVGIGQISSEVPQNLSASRPQDRQFILSSKKLLLSDSGFYLCAWSVLAGPSDEQYFGPGTRLTVT.

The chain recombines TRBV30 with TRBJ2-7; D unclear. Germline V gives CDR1 GTSNPN, CDR2 SVGIG (reference sequence). The V end was cut by 6 bases, the J end by 2 bases, with 8 bases between. The CDR3 spans 11 residues. CDR3 protein: CACTSAYEQYF. CDR3 nucleotide sequence: TGTGCCTGTACGTCGGCCTACGAGCAGTACTTC.

On this clone itself: An end of the junction does not agree with germline; a read error may underlie this. CDR3 region: CASSRAPEGLNYGHTF. Written as DNA, the CDR3 is TGCGCCAGCAGCCGAGCTCCCGAGGGATTAAACTATGGCCACACCTTC. The rearrangement links TRBV5-1 to TRBJ1-2; D unclear. CDR1 and CDR2 from the germline V gene are SGHRS and YFSETQ. This CDR3 spans 16 amino acids.